This TCR beta chain was captured in a study of shared clonotypes between healthy human individuals. In the case of this clone: Its cognate antigen is unknown. The same CDR3 also results from other DNA sequences found in this sample.

Sequenced by immunoSEQ multiplex PCR; TCRdb stores in-frame clones only, minus some. The sample consists of fewer than 2.5 million clones, more than 85% of them appearing once. V lost 0 bases, J lost 0 bases, and 11 bases lay in between. This CDR3 is 16 amino acids long. Germline V gives CDR1 SGDLS, CDR2 YYNGEE. Study-wide results and caveats: The sampled material consisted only of blood, and tissue repertoires are likely to differ.

The rearrangement uses TRBV9 and TRBJ2-3; D possibly matches TRBD1 or TRBD2 (6 bases each). The source of this sequence is a man aged 18 to 30 in good health. Some clones in this sample may be carry-over from other donors' samples. The specimen was naive CD4+ T cells from PBMCs. The subset was: CD45RA+ positively selected. In DNA, the CDR3 is TGTGCCAGCAGCGTAGTCGGGGGCCTAAGCACAGATACGCAGTATTTT. This codes for CASSVVGGLSTDTQYF.